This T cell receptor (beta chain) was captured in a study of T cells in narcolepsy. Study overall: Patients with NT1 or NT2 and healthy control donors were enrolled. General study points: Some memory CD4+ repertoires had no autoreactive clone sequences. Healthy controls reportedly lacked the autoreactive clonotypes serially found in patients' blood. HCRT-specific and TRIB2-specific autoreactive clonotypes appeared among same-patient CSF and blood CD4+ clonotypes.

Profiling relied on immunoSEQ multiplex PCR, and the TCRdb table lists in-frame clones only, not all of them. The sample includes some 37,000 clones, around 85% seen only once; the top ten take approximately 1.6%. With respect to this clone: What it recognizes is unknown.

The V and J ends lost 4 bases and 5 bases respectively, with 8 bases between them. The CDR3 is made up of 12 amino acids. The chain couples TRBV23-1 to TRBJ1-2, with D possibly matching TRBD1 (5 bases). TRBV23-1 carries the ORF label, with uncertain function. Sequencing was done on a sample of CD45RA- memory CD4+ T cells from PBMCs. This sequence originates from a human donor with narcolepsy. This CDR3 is CASSPRQYGYTF. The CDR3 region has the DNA TGCGCCAGCAGTCCCCGACAGTATGGCTACACCTTC.